This T cell receptor (beta chain) was recovered during a study of shared T cell receptors in the human thymus. Some clones are missing from TCRdb's copy, which holds only in-frame ones; the method was immunoSEQ multiplex PCR. Of hundreds of thousands of clones listed, around 87% are singletons. The CDR3 consists of 15 residues. Trimming cost V 3 bases and J 3 bases; bases outside gene matches: 2. CDR1 WNHNN and CDR2 SYGVQD come from the germline V gene (reference sequence). The same specimen was also included in a second study, on human thymus T cells. Per that study: Healthy Finnish infants undergoing corrective surgery for congenital heart defects were used as donors. Thymus tissue was removed during corrective cardiac surgery. Repertoires from thymus and blood appeared to show biased V and J gene usage. In unrelated individuals, thymic repertoires overlapped highly, according to related research.

The TCR originated in a boy under three years old with a congenital heart defect. Sequencing was performed on thymocytes. V gene TRBV10-1 combines with J gene TRBJ2-1, with TRBD2 identical over 10 bases. The CDR3 spells CASSEGTSVYNEQFF. The DNA of the CDR3 is TGCGCCAGCAGTGAAGGGACTAGCGTCTACAATGAGCAGTTCTTC.